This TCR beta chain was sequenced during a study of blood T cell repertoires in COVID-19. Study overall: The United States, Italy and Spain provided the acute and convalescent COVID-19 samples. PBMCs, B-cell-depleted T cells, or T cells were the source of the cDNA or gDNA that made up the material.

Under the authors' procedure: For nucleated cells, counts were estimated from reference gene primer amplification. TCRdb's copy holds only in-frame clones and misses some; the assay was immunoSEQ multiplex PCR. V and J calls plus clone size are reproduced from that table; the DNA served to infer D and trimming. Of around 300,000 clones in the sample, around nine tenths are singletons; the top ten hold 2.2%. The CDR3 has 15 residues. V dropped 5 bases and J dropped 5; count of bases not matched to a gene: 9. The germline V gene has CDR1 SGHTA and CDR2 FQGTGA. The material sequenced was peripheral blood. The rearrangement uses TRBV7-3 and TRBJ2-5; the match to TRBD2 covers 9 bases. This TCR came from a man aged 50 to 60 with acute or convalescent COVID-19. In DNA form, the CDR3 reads TGTGCCAGCAGCCCAGGGACTAGCACGGGGGAGACCCAGTACTTC. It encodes CASSPGTSTGETQYF.